The entry below describes one T cell receptor (beta chain). Antigen: not known. A single record per CDR3 protein comes from TCRdb applying MiXCR to the RT-PCR reads. The repertoire holds about 6,900 distinct CDR3 sequences, with roughly 89% as singletons. V gave up 4 bases and J gave up 11 bases; unmatched junction bases: 6. The CDR3 runs 13 residues. Germline V gene lookup returns CDR1 SGHRS and CDR2 YFSETQ. These data originate in a study of yellow fever vaccine responses in identical twins. The study's findings and limits: Twins showed a vaccine T cell response that reportedly seemed partly convergent, partly personalized.

The chain employs TRBV5-1 and TRBJ1-1; 12 bases map to TRBD1. This TCR was recovered from a woman between 18 and 29 years old who received the yellow fever vaccine. The sample was T cells from blood (PBMCs), unsorted or a sorted subset (not recorded which), taken before or after yellow fever vaccination (not recorded which). The CDR3 here is CASSRGQGAMAFF. CDR3 sequence (DNA): TGCGCCAGCAGCAGGGGACAGGGGGCGATGGCTTTCTTT.